This entry describes one T cell receptor beta chain. Its target is not known. An end of the junction does not agree with germline; a read error may underlie this. The CDR3 contains 16 residues. Looked up from germline, CDR1 is SEHNR and CDR2 is FQNEAQ (reference sequence). These data are taken from a study of cytomegalovirus exposure and HLA in healthy donors. Overall study findings and caveats: Exclusion applied to some V segments, including TRBV6-2 and TRBV6-3, as they were indistinguishable. Follow-up analysis found HLA locus-dependent TCR association rates, highest for DRB1 and lowest for HLA-C. Many donors carried some public TCRs, although rarity characterized most TCR sequences.

The PCR was carried out with 60 Vbeta primers and 13 Jbeta primers. Under the authors' procedure: In a later analysis, of 80 million to 90 million unique beta chains, some 10 million appeared in at least two donors. Assay: immunoSEQ multiplex PCR; the TCRdb copy retains only in-frame clones and omits some. V, J and clone size reflect that table, while D and trimming were determined from the DNA. The table includes approximately 110,000 clones, approximately 78% detected once. This chain joins TRBV7-9 and TRBJ2-7; TRBD1 is a possible D gene (6 bases). The origin of this receptor is a man aged 40-49 years in good health and CMV-seronegative. The sequenced material came from PBMCs. CDR3: CSSSCIPGHRLEEQYF. The DNA for the CDR3 is TGTTCCAGCAGCTGCATCCCGGGACACAGGCTCGAGGAGCAGTACTTC.